These T cell receptor beta chains were read from a single sample in a study of somatic mutations in cytotoxic T cells in rheumatoid arthritis. The method was immunoSEQ multiplex PCR; TCRdb's version includes in-frame clones alone and lacks a portion of them. Among about 14,000 clones, about 90% were seen once, and the ten largest hold roughly 18%. The sequenced sample consisted of CD4+ T cells sorted from blood. These receptors came from a man between 65 and 85 years old with rheumatoid arthritis. Each CDR3 is given without its conserved first and last residue.

V gene: TRBV7-6
CDR3 protein: ASSNGYATGELF

V gene: TRBV5-6
CDR3 protein: ASSFGLAGGPSYNEQF

V gene: TRBV5-1
CDR3 protein: ASRPSSNQETQY

V gene: TRBV28
CDR3 protein: ASTSSGTDSYGYT

V gene: TRBV2
CDR3 protein: ASSAGAFYNSPLH

V gene: TRBV29-1
CDR3 protein: SVAGSANTGELF

V gene: TRBV7-7
CDR3 protein: AIGLAGEAETQY

V gene: TRBV19
CDR3 protein: ASSLTGSHSGNTIY

V gene: TRBV12-5
CDR3 protein: ASGSEINTDTQY

V gene: TRBV28
CDR3 protein: ASSLITGTYEQY

V gene: TRBV5-1
CDR3 protein: ASSEGGVSGQPQH

V gene: TRBV10-3
CDR3 protein: AICRQGAEDTQY

V gene: TRBV18
CDR3 protein: ASSPWDRGETQY

V gene: TRBV28
CDR3 protein: ASSWGQSTDTQY

V gene: TRBV27
CDR3 protein: ASRNGGTGGANTIY

V gene: TRBV9
CDR3 protein: ASSRRGSGNTIY

V gene: TRBV6-1
CDR3 protein: ASSEQGYQETQY

V gene: TRBV29-1
CDR3 protein: SVEDRGTWNTGELF

V gene: TRBV5-4
CDR3 protein: ASSRRVGGSTEAF

V gene: TRBV28
CDR3 protein: ASSFGDRGQSGYT

V gene: TRBV30
CDR3 protein: AFSDRVYGYT

V gene: TRBV18
CDR3 protein: ASSPATGTASYEQY

V gene: TRBV18
CDR3 protein: ASSPSLSGFYGYT

V gene: TRBV9
CDR3 protein: ASSGQGRETQY

V gene: TRBV19
CDR3 protein: ASINRGTQFLNTEAF

V gene: TRBV2
CDR3 protein: ASSEATSGDTQY

V gene: TRBV9
CDR3 protein: ASSVGGQGGMNTEAF

V gene: TRBV5-6
CDR3 protein: ASSLTGTGDLEQY

V gene: TRBV18
CDR3 protein: ASSQTQETQY

V gene: TRBV18
CDR3 protein: ASSPDRTGEETQY

V gene: TRBV9
CDR3 protein: ASSVEEVRNTEAF

V gene: TRBV5-1
CDR3 protein: ASHLGASTDTQY

V gene: TRBV27
CDR3 protein: ASSPEGGSLRNYGYT

V gene: TRBV19
CDR3 protein: ASSLTGGFRPQH

V gene: TRBV14
CDR3 protein: ASSLSSSYEQY

V gene: TRBV11-1
CDR3 protein: ASSLFTGNEQY

V gene: TRBV18
CDR3 protein: ASSPTGGVGNTIY

V gene: TRBV12-5
CDR3 protein: ASGLVLGQDRYSGNTIY

V gene: TRBV19
CDR3 protein: ASTIAGGRETQY

V gene: TRBV7-9
CDR3 protein: ASSPLGQVLY

V gene: TRBV28
CDR3 protein: ASSRTTGLQY

V gene: TRBV6-4
CDR3 protein: ASSDPGQAGSYT

V gene: TRBV16
CDR3 protein: ASSQSWSSYEQY

V gene: TRBV2
CDR3 protein: ASTPQGAIDTQY

V gene: TRBV9
CDR3 protein: ASSVSGGAAWDTQY

V gene: TRBV6-5
CDR3 protein: ASSYSFGRSARVQY

V gene: TRBV18
CDR3 protein: ASSPTLGENTEAF

V gene: TRBV5-1
CDR3 protein: ASSPTPTEYEQY

V gene: TRBV6-1
CDR3 protein: ASSEGTSGDPFYNEQF

V gene: TRBV7-9
CDR3 protein: ASSSDRGSEKLF

V gene: TRBV2
CDR3 protein: ASRWTSEGGEQY

V gene: TRBV4-1
CDR3 protein: ASSLRRSSDTDTQY

V gene: TRBV10-1
CDR3 protein: ASSQQGRADTQY